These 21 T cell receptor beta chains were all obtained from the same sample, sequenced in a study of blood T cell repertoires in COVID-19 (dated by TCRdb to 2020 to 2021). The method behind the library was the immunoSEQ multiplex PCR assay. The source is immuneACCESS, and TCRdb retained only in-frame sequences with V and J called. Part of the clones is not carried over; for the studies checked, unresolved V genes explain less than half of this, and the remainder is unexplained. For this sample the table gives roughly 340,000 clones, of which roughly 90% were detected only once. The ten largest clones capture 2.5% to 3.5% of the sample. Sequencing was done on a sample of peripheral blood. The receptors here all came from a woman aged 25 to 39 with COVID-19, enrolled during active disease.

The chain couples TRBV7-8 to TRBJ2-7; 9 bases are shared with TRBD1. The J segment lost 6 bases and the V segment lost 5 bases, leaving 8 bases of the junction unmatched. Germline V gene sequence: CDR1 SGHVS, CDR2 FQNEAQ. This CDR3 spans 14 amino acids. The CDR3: CASSLRQGVGEQYV. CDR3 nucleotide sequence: TGTGCCAGCAGCCTGAGACAGGGGGTAGGCGAGCAGTACGTC.

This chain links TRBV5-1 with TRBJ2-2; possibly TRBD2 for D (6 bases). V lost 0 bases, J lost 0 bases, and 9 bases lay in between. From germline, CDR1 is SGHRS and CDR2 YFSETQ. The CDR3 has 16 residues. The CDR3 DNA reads TGCGCCAGCAGCTTGGTATTAGCGGCGAACACCGGGGAGCTGTTTTTT. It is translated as CASSLVLAANTGELFF. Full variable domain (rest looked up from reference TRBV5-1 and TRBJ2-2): KAGVTQTPRYLIKTRGQQVTLSCSPISGHRSVSWYQQTPGQGLQFLFEYFSETQRNKGNFPGRFSGRQFSNSRSEMNVSTLELGDSALYLCASSLVLAANTGELFFGEGSRLTVL.

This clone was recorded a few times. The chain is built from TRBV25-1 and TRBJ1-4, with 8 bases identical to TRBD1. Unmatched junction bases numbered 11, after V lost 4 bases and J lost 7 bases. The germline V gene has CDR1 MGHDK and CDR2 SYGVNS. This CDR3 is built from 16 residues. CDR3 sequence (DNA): TGTGCCAGCAGTGCAACCAGGGGGCGGGATGGTGAAAAACTGTTTTTT. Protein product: CASSATRGRDGEKLFF.

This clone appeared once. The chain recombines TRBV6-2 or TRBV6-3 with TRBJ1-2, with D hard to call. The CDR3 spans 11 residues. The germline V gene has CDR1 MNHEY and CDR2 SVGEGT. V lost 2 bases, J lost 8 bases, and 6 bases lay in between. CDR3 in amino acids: CASSYPEGYTF. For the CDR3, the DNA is TGTGCCAGCAGTTACCCGGAGGGCTACACCTTC.

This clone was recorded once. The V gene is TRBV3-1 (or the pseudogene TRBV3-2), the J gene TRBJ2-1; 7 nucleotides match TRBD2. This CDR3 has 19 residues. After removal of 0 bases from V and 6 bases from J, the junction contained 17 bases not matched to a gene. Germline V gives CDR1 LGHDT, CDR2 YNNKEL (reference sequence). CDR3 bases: TGTGCCAGCAGCCAAGACTGGCGGGAGACAACCGGGGGTTCCAATGAGCAGTTCTTC. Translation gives CASSQDWRETTGGSNEQFF.

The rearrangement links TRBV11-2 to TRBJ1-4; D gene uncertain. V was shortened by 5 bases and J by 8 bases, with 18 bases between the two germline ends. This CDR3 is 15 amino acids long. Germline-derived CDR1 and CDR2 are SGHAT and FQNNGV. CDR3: CASSRASIAAEKLFF. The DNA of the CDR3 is TGTGCCAGCAGCCGAGCCTCGATCGCGGCGGAAAAACTGTTTTTT.

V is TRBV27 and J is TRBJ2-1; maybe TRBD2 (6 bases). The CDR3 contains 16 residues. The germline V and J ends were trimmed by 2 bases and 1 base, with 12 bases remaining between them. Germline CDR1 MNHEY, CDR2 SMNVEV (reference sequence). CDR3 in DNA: TGTGCCAGCAGTTTACGTAGCGGCCGTTCCTACAATGAGCAGTTCTTC. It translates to CASSLRSGRSYNEQFF.

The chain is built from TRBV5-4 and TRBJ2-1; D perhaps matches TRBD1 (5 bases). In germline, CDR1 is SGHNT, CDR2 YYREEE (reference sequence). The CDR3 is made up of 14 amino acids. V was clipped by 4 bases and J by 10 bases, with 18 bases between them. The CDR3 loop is CASSPNGRAGEQFF. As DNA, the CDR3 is TGTGCCAGCAGCCCCAACGGCAGGGCCGGAGAGCAGTTCTTC.

CDR3 in DNA: TGCGCCAGCAGCACACAGACATCTAACTATGGCTACACCTTC. Its translation is CASSTQTSNYGYTF. The chain joins TRBV5-1 to TRBJ1-2; D gene ambiguous. The V end was cut by 4 bases, the J end by 0 bases, with 10 bases between. Germline CDR1 reads SGHRS; CDR2 reads YFSETQ. The CDR3 runs 14 residues.

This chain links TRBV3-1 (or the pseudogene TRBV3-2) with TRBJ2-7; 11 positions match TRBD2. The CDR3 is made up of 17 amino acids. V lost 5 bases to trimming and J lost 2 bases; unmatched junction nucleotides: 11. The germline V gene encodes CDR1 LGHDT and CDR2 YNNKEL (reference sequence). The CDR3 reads CASSVHTSGGSPYEQYV. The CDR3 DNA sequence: TGTGCCAGCAGCGTCCATACTAGCGGGGGCTCCCCCTACGAGCAGTACGTC.

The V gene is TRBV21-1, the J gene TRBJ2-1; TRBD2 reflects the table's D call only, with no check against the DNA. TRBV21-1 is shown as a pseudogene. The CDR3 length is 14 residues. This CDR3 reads CASTRGGVWSWQFF. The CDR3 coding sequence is TGTGCCAGCACGAGGGGGGGAGTCTGGTCATGGCAGTTCTTC.

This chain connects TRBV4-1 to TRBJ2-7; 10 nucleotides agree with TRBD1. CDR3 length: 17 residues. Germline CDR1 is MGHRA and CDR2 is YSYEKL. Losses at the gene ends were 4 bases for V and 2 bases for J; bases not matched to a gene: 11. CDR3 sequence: CASSLLPMGQGTYEQYF. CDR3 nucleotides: TGCGCCAGCAGCCTCCTTCCAATGGGACAGGGGACCTACGAGCAGTACTTC.

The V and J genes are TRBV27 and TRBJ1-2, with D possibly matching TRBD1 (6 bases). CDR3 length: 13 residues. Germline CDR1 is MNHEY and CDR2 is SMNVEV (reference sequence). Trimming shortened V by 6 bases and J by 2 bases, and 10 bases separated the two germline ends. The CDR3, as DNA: TGTGCCAGCAGAAGGACAGAAAACTATGGCTACACCTTC. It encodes CASRRTENYGYTF.

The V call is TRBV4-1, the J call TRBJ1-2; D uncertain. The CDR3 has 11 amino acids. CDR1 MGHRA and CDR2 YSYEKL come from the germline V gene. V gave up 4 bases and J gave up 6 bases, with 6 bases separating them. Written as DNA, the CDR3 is TGCGCCAGCAGCCCAGGTCATGGCTACACCTTC. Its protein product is CASSPGHGYTF.

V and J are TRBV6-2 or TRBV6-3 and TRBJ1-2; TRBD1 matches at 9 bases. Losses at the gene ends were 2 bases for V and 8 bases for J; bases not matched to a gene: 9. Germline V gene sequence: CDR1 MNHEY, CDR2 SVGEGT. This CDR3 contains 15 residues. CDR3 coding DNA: TGTGCCAGCAGTTACCTCATTGGGACAGGGAGCGGCTACACCTTC. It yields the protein CASSYLIGTGSGYTF.

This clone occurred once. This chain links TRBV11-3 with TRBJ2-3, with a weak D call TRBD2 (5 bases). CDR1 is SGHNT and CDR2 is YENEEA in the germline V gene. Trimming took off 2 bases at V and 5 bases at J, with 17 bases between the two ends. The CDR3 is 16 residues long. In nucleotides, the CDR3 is TGTGCCAGCAGCTTACTGAGCGGAAGCGTCGTAGATACGCAGTATTTT. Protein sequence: CASSLLSGSVVDTQYF. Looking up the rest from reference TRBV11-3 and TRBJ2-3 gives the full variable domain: EAGVVQSPRYKIIEKKQPVAFWCNPISGHNTLYWYLQNLGQGPELLIRYENEEAVDDSQLPKDRFSAERLKGVDSTLKIQPAELGDSAVYLCASSLLSGSVVDTQYFGPGTRLTVL.

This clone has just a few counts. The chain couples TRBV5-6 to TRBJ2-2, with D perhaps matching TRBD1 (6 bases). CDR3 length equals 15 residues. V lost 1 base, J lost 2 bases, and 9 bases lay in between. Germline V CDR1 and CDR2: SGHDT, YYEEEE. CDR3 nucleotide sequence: TGTGCCAGCAGCTTGTTCAGGGGTAACACCGGGGAGCTGTTTTTT. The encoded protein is CASSLFRGNTGELFF. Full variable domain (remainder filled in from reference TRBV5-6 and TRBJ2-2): DAGVTQSPTHLIKTRGQQVTLRCSPKSGHDTVSWYQQALGQGPQFIFQYYEEEERQRGNFPDRFSGHQFPNYSSELNVNALLLGDSALYLCASSLFRGNTGELFFGEGSRLTVL.

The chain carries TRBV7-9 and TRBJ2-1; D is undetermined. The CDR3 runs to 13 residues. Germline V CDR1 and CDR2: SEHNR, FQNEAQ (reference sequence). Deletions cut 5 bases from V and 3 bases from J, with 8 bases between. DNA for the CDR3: TGTGCCAGCAGCCCCGAGAACTACAATGAGCAGTTCTTC. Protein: CASSPENYNEQFF.

Here the CDR3 reads CASSLVIGGARYEQYF. The DNA for the CDR3 is TGCGCCAGCAGCTTGGTCATAGGGGGCGCAAGGTACGAGCAGTACTTC. The V gene is TRBV5-1, the J gene TRBJ2-7; 7 bases are a match to TRBD1. The CDR3 totals 16 residues. The J segment lost 4 bases and the V segment lost 0 bases, leaving 10 bases of the junction unmatched. Germline-derived CDR1 and CDR2 are SGHRS and YFSETQ.

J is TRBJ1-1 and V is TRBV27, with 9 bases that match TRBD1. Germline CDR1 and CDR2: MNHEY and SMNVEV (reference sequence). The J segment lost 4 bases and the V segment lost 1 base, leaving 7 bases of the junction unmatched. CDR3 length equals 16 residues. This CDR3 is CASSLLGGQGTTEAFF. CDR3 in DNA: TGTGCCAGCAGTTTATTGGGGGGACAGGGCACCACTGAAGCTTTCTTT.

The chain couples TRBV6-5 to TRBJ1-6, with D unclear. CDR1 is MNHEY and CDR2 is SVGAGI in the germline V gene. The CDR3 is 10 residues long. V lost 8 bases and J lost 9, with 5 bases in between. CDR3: CASHSSPLHF. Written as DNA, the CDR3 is TGTGCCAGCCACAGTTCACCCCTCCACTTT.